The rows below give T cell receptor beta chains drawn from one sample of a study of radiotherapy plus CTLA-4 blockade in lung cancer. The data were produced by immunoSEQ multiplex PCR, yet TCRdb's version contains in-frame clones alone and is incomplete. The table shows 84,000 or so clones, with around 81% occurring only once. The input for sequencing was peripheral blood, taken from a patient treated with radiotherapy plus ipilimumab. The receptors were sampled from a human donor with non-small cell lung cancer that progressed on radiotherapy plus ipilimumab. Both conserved end residues are part of each CDR3. The D gene is left open where the match is weak. Clone size is stated in some rows and not others, as once, few, many or a class when expanded.

clone_size: NA; d_call: TRBD1; v_call: TRBV6-5; j_call: TRBJ1-4; cdr3_aa: CASRRQGPNEKLFF; cdr3_nt: TGTGCCAGCAGACGACAGGGCCCTAATGAAAAACTGTTTTTT
clone_size: NA; d_call: NA; v_call: TRBV12-5; j_call: TRBJ2-7; cdr3_aa: CASGLVWGHPREQYF; cdr3_nt: TGTGCTAGTGGTTTGGTATGGGGACACCCACGGGAGCAGTACTTC
clone_size: NA; d_call: TRBD1; v_call: TRBV5-4; j_call: TRBJ1-2; cdr3_aa: CASSRGQGAYGYTF; cdr3_nt: TGTGCCAGCAGCCGAGGACAGGGGGCGTATGGCTACACCTTC
clone_size: once; d_call: NA; v_call: TRBV27; j_call: TRBJ1-1; cdr3_aa: CASSLWAVNTEAFF; cdr3_nt: TGTGCCAGCAGTTTATGGGCGGTGAACACTGAAGCTTTCTTT
clone_size: NA; d_call: NA; v_call: TRBV6-6; j_call: TRBJ1-5; cdr3_aa: CASSRDLSNQPQHF; cdr3_nt: TGTGCCAGCAGTAGGGACCTTAGCAATCAGCCCCAGCATTTT
clone_size: NA; d_call: NA; v_call: TRBV7-9; j_call: TRBJ2-7; cdr3_aa: CASSLAGSEAYEQYF; cdr3_nt: TGTGCCAGCAGCTTAGCCGGGTCAGAAGCCTACGAGCAGTACTTC
clone_size: NA; d_call: NA; v_call: TRBV9; j_call: TRBJ1-5; cdr3_aa: CASSVEGGTEIGPQHF; cdr3_nt: TGTGCCAGCAGCGTAGAGGGCGGGACCGAGATAGGGCCCCAGCATTTT
clone_size: few; d_call: TRBD1; v_call: TRBV6-6; j_call: TRBJ2-3; cdr3_aa: CASSYGQGAPDTQYF; cdr3_nt: TGTGCCAGCAGTTACGGTCAGGGGGCCCCAGATACGCAGTATTTT
clone_size: NA; d_call: TRBD1; v_call: TRBV7-9; j_call: TRBJ2-5; cdr3_aa: CASSLRQGRASQETQYF; cdr3_nt: TGTGCCAGCAGCTTAAGACAGGGGCGCGCCTCACAAGAGACCCAGTACTTC
clone_size: NA; d_call: TRBD2; v_call: TRBV19; j_call: TRBJ2-2; cdr3_aa: CASSIGWTSGAGELFF; cdr3_nt: TGTGCCAGTAGTATAGGGTGGACTAGCGGGGCCGGGGAGCTGTTTTTT
clone_size: NA; d_call: NA; v_call: TRBV2; j_call: TRBJ1-4; cdr3_aa: CASSEVATNEKLFF; cdr3_nt: TGTGCCAGCAGTGAAGTTGCAACTAATGAAAAACTGTTTTTT
clone_size: NA; d_call: TRBD1; v_call: TRBV11-3; j_call: TRBJ2-2; cdr3_aa: CASSEGQGIRELFF; cdr3_nt: TGTGCCAGCAGCGAGGGACAGGGGATCCGGGAGCTGTTTTTT
clone_size: NA; d_call: TRBD1; v_call: TRBV4-2; j_call: TRBJ1-2; cdr3_aa: CASSQETGDYGYTF; cdr3_nt: TGTGCCAGCAGCCAAGAGACAGGGGACTATGGCTACACCTTC
clone_size: NA; d_call: NA; v_call: TRBV11-1; j_call: TRBJ1-2; cdr3_aa: CASSPAGANYGYTF; cdr3_nt: TGTGCCAGCAGCCCCGCGGGCGCAAACTATGGCTACACCTTC
clone_size: NA; d_call: NA; v_call: TRBV28; j_call: TRBJ2-3; cdr3_aa: CASAREWQGGTDTQYF; cdr3_nt: TGTGCCAGCGCCAGGGAGTGGCAGGGAGGCACAGATACGCAGTATTTT
clone_size: NA; d_call: TRBD1; v_call: TRBV27; j_call: TRBJ2-7; cdr3_aa: CASSDSGTGRDEQYF; cdr3_nt: TGTGCCAGCAGTGACTCCGGGACAGGGCGTGACGAGCAGTACTTC
clone_size: NA; d_call: NA; v_call: TRBV10-3; j_call: TRBJ1-1; cdr3_aa: CAIDDGGNTEAFF; cdr3_nt: TGTGCCATCGACGACGGGGGGAACACTGAAGCTTTCTTT
clone_size: few; d_call: NA; v_call: TRBV2; j_call: TRBJ1-4; cdr3_aa: CASSVGSSSPNEKLFF; cdr3_nt: TGTGCCAGCAGTGTGGGCAGTTCCTCCCCCAATGAAAAACTGTTTTTT
clone_size: NA; d_call: TRBD1; v_call: TRBV28; j_call: TRBJ1-3; cdr3_aa: CASSVGQGAQGNTIYF; cdr3_nt: TGTGCCAGCAGTGTAGGACAGGGCGCGCAGGGAAACACCATATATTTT
clone_size: NA; d_call: NA; v_call: TRBV6-5; j_call: TRBJ1-1; cdr3_aa: CASSYFLGDEAFF; cdr3_nt: TGTGCCAGCAGTTACTTTCTGGGAGATGAAGCTTTCTTT
clone_size: NA; d_call: NA; v_call: TRBV19; j_call: TRBJ1-2; cdr3_aa: CASREPGPNYGYTF; cdr3_nt: TGTGCCAGTAGGGAACCGGGACCTAACTATGGCTACACCTTC
clone_size: NA; d_call: NA; v_call: TRBV5-6; j_call: TRBJ2-3; cdr3_aa: CASSLRYGEAPRAQYF; cdr3_nt: TGTGCCAGCAGCTTGAGGTACGGGGAAGCCCCTAGGGCGCAGTATTTT
clone_size: NA; d_call: TRBD1; v_call: TRBV7-2; j_call: TRBJ2-1; cdr3_aa: CASSIDRGDEQFF; cdr3_nt: TGTGCCAGCAGCATCGACAGGGGCGATGAGCAGTTCTTC
clone_size: NA; d_call: TRBD1; v_call: TRBV2; j_call: TRBJ1-1; cdr3_aa: CASRPELGQGGTEAFF; cdr3_nt: TGTGCCAGCAGGCCCGAGTTAGGGCAGGGGGGGACTGAAGCTTTCTTT
clone_size: few; d_call: NA; v_call: TRBV18; j_call: TRBJ1-2; cdr3_aa: CASSPGQGNYGYTF; cdr3_nt: TGTGCCAGCTCACCAGGGCAGGGGAACTATGGCTACACCTTC
clone_size: NA; d_call: NA; v_call: TRBV7-9; j_call: TRBJ1-4; cdr3_aa: CASSNAGTNEKLFF; cdr3_nt: TGTGCCAGCAGCAATGCGGGAACTAATGAAAAACTGTTTTTT
clone_size: NA; d_call: NA; v_call: TRBV7-2; j_call: TRBJ2-5; cdr3_aa: CASSQQYTSQETQYF; cdr3_nt: TGTGCCAGCAGCCAGCAGTATACCTCCCAAGAGACCCAGTACTTC
clone_size: NA; d_call: NA; v_call: TRBV2; j_call: TRBJ1-3; cdr3_aa: CASHDSYPGNTIYF; cdr3_nt: TGTGCCAGCCATGACTCTTACCCTGGAAACACCATATATTTT
clone_size: NA; d_call: TRBD1; v_call: TRBV7-3; j_call: TRBJ2-1; cdr3_aa: CASSPTGGAEQFF; cdr3_nt: TGTGCCAGCAGCCCGACAGGGGGGGCTGAGCAGTTCTTC
clone_size: NA; d_call: NA; v_call: TRBV5-1; j_call: TRBJ2-3; cdr3_aa: CASSPGPTPTDTQYF; cdr3_nt: TGCGCCAGCAGCCCCGGGCCTACCCCCACAGATACGCAGTATTTT
clone_size: NA; d_call: NA; v_call: TRBV6-6; j_call: TRBJ1-6; cdr3_aa: CASSYGQEPYNSPLHF; cdr3_nt: TGTGCCAGCAGTTACGGCCAGGAACCCTATAATTCACCCCTCCACTTT
clone_size: NA; d_call: NA; v_call: TRBV15; j_call: TRBJ2-2; cdr3_aa: CATSRSSPGNTGELFF; cdr3_nt: TGTGCCACCAGCAGGTCTAGCCCCGGCAACACCGGGGAGCTGTTTTTT
clone_size: NA; d_call: NA; v_call: TRBV6-6; j_call: TRBJ1-3; cdr3_aa: CASSYPTTTGNTIYF; cdr3_nt: TGTGCCAGCAGTTACCCGACGACTACTGGAAACACCATATATTTT
clone_size: NA; d_call: NA; v_call: TRBV2; j_call: TRBJ2-1; cdr3_aa: CASLSEGGANEQFF; cdr3_nt: TGTGCCAGCCTAAGCGAGGGCGGGGCTAATGAGCAGTTCTTC
clone_size: NA; d_call: TRBD2; v_call: TRBV7-3; j_call: TRBJ2-2; cdr3_aa: CASSSTGTTTGELFF; cdr3_nt: TGTGCCAGCAGCTCCACCGGGACTACCACCGGGGAGCTGTTTTTT
clone_size: NA; d_call: TRBD2; v_call: TRBV5-1; j_call: TRBJ2-1; cdr3_aa: CASSPGLGPSYNEQFF; cdr3_nt: TGCGCCAGCAGCCCGGGACTAGGGCCTTCTTACAATGAGCAGTTCTTC
clone_size: NA; d_call: NA; v_call: TRBV25-1; j_call: TRBJ2-3; cdr3_aa: CASSEYWALIGDTQYF; cdr3_nt: TGTGCCAGCAGTGAATATTGGGCACTGATAGGAGATACGCAGTATTTT
clone_size: NA; d_call: NA; v_call: TRBV10-3; j_call: TRBJ1-2; cdr3_aa: CAITEALYGYTF; cdr3_nt: TGTGCCATCACCGAGGCCCTCTATGGCTACACCTTC
clone_size: NA; d_call: TRBD1; v_call: TRBV7-2; j_call: TRBJ1-1; cdr3_aa: CASSFNSQGVGAFF; cdr3_nt: TGTGCCAGCAGCTTCAACTCGCAGGGGGTCGGAGCTTTCTTT
clone_size: NA; d_call: TRBD2; v_call: TRBV7-3; j_call: TRBJ2-1; cdr3_aa: CASSATSGFNEQFF; cdr3_nt: TGTGCCAGCAGCGCGACTAGCGGATTCAATGAGCAGTTCTTC
clone_size: few; d_call: TRBD2; v_call: TRBV13; j_call: TRBJ2-3; cdr3_aa: CASSPRLAGTSPVSTDTQYF; cdr3_nt: TGTGCCAGCAGCCCGCGACTAGCGGGGACATCTCCTGTTAGCACAGATACGCAGTATTTT
clone_size: NA; d_call: NA; v_call: TRBV9; j_call: TRBJ2-2; cdr3_aa: CASSVGGSGTGELFF; cdr3_nt: TGTGCCAGCAGCGTTGGAGGGTCAGGTACCGGGGAGCTGTTTTTT
clone_size: few; d_call: NA; v_call: TRBV10-3; j_call: TRBJ1-2; cdr3_aa: CAISEGSPPGHTF; cdr3_nt: TGTGCCATCAGTGAGGGTTCGCCACCTGGGCACACCTTC
clone_size: NA; d_call: NA; v_call: TRBV5-1; j_call: TRBJ1-4; cdr3_aa: CASRRVVGPTNEKLFF; cdr3_nt: TGCGCCAGCAGGAGGGTAGTGGGGCCAACTAATGAAAAACTGTTTTTT
clone_size: NA; d_call: TRBD1; v_call: TRBV6-5; j_call: TRBJ2-5; cdr3_aa: CASSDPTGEETQYF; cdr3_nt: TGTGCCAGCAGTGACCCAACAGGGGAAGAGACCCAGTACTTC
clone_size: NA; d_call: NA; v_call: TRBV7-2; j_call: TRBJ1-2; cdr3_aa: CASSLDITGRNGYTF; cdr3_nt: TGTGCCAGCAGCCTAGATATTACAGGGCGAAATGGCTACACCTTC
clone_size: NA; d_call: NA; v_call: TRBV6-6; j_call: TRBJ1-4; cdr3_aa: CASSPLSGTGEKLFF; cdr3_nt: TGTGCCAGCAGTCCCCTGTCGGGTACAGGTGAAAAACTGTTTTTT